This T cell receptor (beta chain) was sequenced for a study of T cell responses to AZD1222 COVID-19 vaccine. Study-wide points: A mostly white British donor set with more females was recruited, and clonal diversity was possibly underestimated. Seropositive status at baseline applied to only five or six AZD1222 recipients. Spike as a whole was targeted by vaccine-associated CD4 TCRs, dominant at 160-218 and 743-854. Only after the peak T cell response were repertoires sampled.

The CDR3 is 16 amino acids. CDR1 and CDR2 from the germline V gene are SGDLS and YYNGEE. V dropped 2 bases and J dropped 2; count of bases not matched to a gene: 2. Comment on this clone: Its antigen is currently unknown.

Sequenced by immunoSEQ multiplex PCR; TCRdb stores in-frame clones only, minus some. The sample lists about 140,000 clones; about 87% were seen once. This sequence originates from an adult in good health. Specimen: peripheral blood, collected on day 0 of AZD1222 vaccination. V usage is TRBV9 and J usage is TRBJ2-3, with 13 bases fitting TRBD2. This chain's CDR3 is CASSVTSGRATDTQYF. Here the CDR3 DNA reads TGTGCCAGCAGCGTCACTAGCGGGAGGGCCACAGATACGCAGTATTTT.